This T cell receptor (beta chain) was obtained from a study of response to subunit inactivated influenza vaccine. Notes on the study in general: Each seasonal flu vaccination may recruit only limited new T cells, authors suggested.

Each CDR3 protein gets one entry after TCRdb re-called the RT-PCR reads with MiXCR. The top ten clones hold 6.5% to 8% of a sample with 600,000 to 850,000 distinct CDR3 sequences, less than 15% of them seen once. The CDR3 has 14 residues. From germline, CDR1 is LNHDA and CDR2 SQIVND (reference sequence). Trimming pared 4 bases from V and 6 bases from J, leaving 16 bases between. This clonotype appeared a few times. Its matching antigen is unknown. V is TRBV19 and J is TRBJ2-7; D is unclear. The input for sequencing was PBMCs from blood, taken approximately 15 days before vaccination. The receptor comes from a man between 45 and 60 years old who received an inactivated influenza vaccine. Here the CDR3 reads CASSTIATPSEQYF. The CDR3, as DNA: TGTGCCAGTAGTACTATCGCCACCCCCAGCGAGCAGTACTTC.